The source of this TCR beta chain is a study of blood T cell repertoires in COVID-19. Assay: immunoSEQ multiplex PCR; the TCRdb copy retains only in-frame clones and omits some. The sample records about 140,000 clones, over 80% being singletons. The V gene's germline CDR1 is KGHSY and CDR2 FQNENV. Losses at the gene ends were 6 bases for V and 8 bases for J; bases not matched to a gene: 15. CDR3 length: 15 amino acids. Sequencing was done on a sample of PBMCs or T cells enriched from blood (not recorded which). The receptor comes from an older man who had been exposed to COVID-19. The chain is built from TRBV16 and TRBJ1-2; 7 bases line up with TRBD1. Written as DNA, the CDR3 is TGTGCCAGCAGTCAACAGTCGTCAGGGGGGAGCGGCTACACCTTC. The encoded protein is CASSQQSSGGSGYTF.